This T cell receptor (beta chain) was captured by sequencing in a study of PD-1 blockade in classical Hodgkin lymphoma. The germline CDR1 and CDR2 sequences are SGHRS and YFSETQ. The CDR3 has 16 amino acids. Germline trimming cut 0 bases from V and 5 bases from J; bases unmatched to any gene: 7. Assay used: immunoSEQ multiplex PCR; TCRdb lists only in-frame clones, some missing. This sample has over 5,500 clones, with approximately 73% found just once. Time point defined: cycle 4 day 1 (C4D1), after 6 weeks of nivolumab. Every patient was affected by relapse after autologous stem cell transplantation, while exposure to brentuximab vedotin was not uniform. PBMCs were thawed, and CD8+ T cells were then isolated from them by magnetic negative selection. This clone was seen more than once but under ten times.

The sequence was obtained from a human donor with classical Hodgkin lymphoma. Specimen: CD8+ T cells from blood, collected before the fourth cycle of nivolumab. The genes are TRBV5-1 and TRBJ1-2, with 10 bases that match TRBD1. The CDR3 nucleotides read TGCGCCAGCAGCTTGGGAGGGGGACAGGGGAGATATGGCTACACCTTC. Translating gives CASSLGGGQGRYGYTF.